The 27 T cell receptor beta chains below come from one sample, sequenced in a study of blood T cell repertoires in COVID-19. Measured with immunoSEQ multiplex PCR; TCRdb has only the in-frame clones, and not every one. The sample lists roughly 170,000 clones; roughly nine tenths were seen once. The sequencing sample was made of peripheral blood. Receptor source: a man between 65 and 85 years old with active or convalescent COVID-19.

This chain joins TRBV30 and TRBJ1-2; D remains ambiguous. This CDR3 spans 12 amino acids. V was clipped by 0 bases and J by 5 bases, with 7 bases between them. Germline loops: CDR1 GTSNPN, CDR2 SVGIG (reference sequence). The CDR3 DNA follows: TGTGCCTGGAGTGTGGCCTCTTATGGCTACACCTTC. Protein: CAWSVASYGYTF.

The CDR3 nucleotides are TGTGCCAGCAGCTTACGTGGGCAGGGGGATTTACACACTGAAGCTTTCTTT. Its translation: CASSLRGQGDLHTEAFF. The chain links TRBV7-9 to TRBJ1-1, with 7 bases that match TRBD1. Trimming removed 2 bases from V and 3 bases from J; junction bases left unmatched: 12. This CDR3 region has 17 residues. CDR1 SEHNR and CDR2 FQNEAQ come from the germline V gene (reference sequence).

The CDR3 sequence: CASSPGTGGANTEAFF. The CDR3 DNA sequence: TGCGCCAGCAGCCCGGGGACAGGGGGCGCGAACACTGAAGCTTTCTTT. The V gene is TRBV5-1, the J gene TRBJ1-1; 12 bases are a match to TRBD1. Germline V gives CDR1 SGHRS, CDR2 YFSETQ. Trimming took 4 bases from V and 1 from J; bases not matched to a gene: 5. This CDR3 is built from 16 residues. The full variable domain, with the rest looked up from reference TRBV5-1 and TRBJ1-1, is KAGVTQTPRYLIKTRGQQVTLSCSPISGHRSVSWYQQTPGQGLQFLFEYFSETQRNKGNFPGRFSGRQFSNSRSEMNVSTLELGDSALYLCASSPGTGGANTEAFFGQGTRLTVV.

The chain employs TRBV19 and TRBJ2-5; TRBD1 matches 9 bases. Unmatched junction bases numbered 3, after V lost 4 bases and J lost 3 bases. The germline V gene has CDR1 LNHDA and CDR2 SQIVND (reference sequence). The CDR3 consists of 14 residues. The CDR3 DNA sequence: TGTGCCAGTAGTACTCGGACAGGGGAAGAGACCCAGTACTTC. It specifies CASSTRTGEETQYF.

The chain employs TRBV24-1 and TRBJ2-1, with D unclear. Per germline, CDR1 KGHDR and CDR2 SFDVKD. The CDR3 sequence is 15 residues long. The V and J ends lost 4 bases and 7 bases respectively, with 16 bases between them. The CDR3 bases are TGTGCCACCAGTGACCCAGGTAGAGAGAGAAATGAGCAGTTCTTC. This translates into CATSDPGRERNEQFF.

This clone has only one observation. The V gene is TRBV6-5, the J gene TRBJ1-2, with a tentative D call TRBD1 (5 bases). Per germline, CDR1 MNHEY and CDR2 SVGAGI. The CDR3 totals 13 residues. Deletions cut 0 bases from V and 7 bases from J, with 9 bases between. CDR3 sequence reads: CASSYSLGPGYTF. CDR3 coding DNA: TGTGCCAGCAGTTACTCTTTGGGGCCTGGCTACACCTTC.

This chain links TRBV28 with TRBJ2-5; 8 positions match TRBD2. CDR3 size: 15 residues. Germline values: CDR1 MDHEN, CDR2 SYDVKM. The ends lost 6 bases at V and 3 bases at J; junction bases unmatched: 9. The CDR3 sequence: CASSPGGGVEETQYF. The CDR3 region has the DNA TGTGCCAGCAGCCCCGGGGGGGGAGTGGAAGAGACCCAGTACTTC.

The rearrangement joins TRBV6-1 to TRBJ1-1, with D possibly matching TRBD1 (5 bases). Trimming removed 2 bases from V and 5 bases from J, with 9 bases in between. Germline V gives CDR1 MNHNS, CDR2 SASEGT. The CDR3 has 13 residues. CDR3 region: CASSEQGYTEAFF. Written as DNA, the CDR3 is TGTGCCAGCAGTGAACAGGGTTATACTGAAGCTTTCTTT.

This sequence joins TRBV2 and TRBJ1-1; D is ambiguous. The V and J ends lost 6 bases and 0 bases respectively, with 8 bases between them. The CDR3 sequence is 13 residues long. Germline assignment: CDR1 SNHLY and CDR2 FYNNEI. The CDR3 sequence: CASRGTLNTEAFF. CDR3 nucleotide sequence: TGTGCCAGCAGGGGCACCCTGAACACTGAAGCTTTCTTT.

The V call is TRBV4-1, the J call TRBJ1-1; 11 bases are shared with TRBD1. Germline CDR1 reads MGHRA; CDR2 reads YSYEKL. With V trimmed by 3 bases and J by 3 bases, 6 bases remained unmatched. CDR3 length: 16 residues. CDR3 DNA sequence: TGCGCCAGCAGCCATGGGACAGGGGGTAAGGACACTGAAGCTTTCTTT. Translating it yields CASSHGTGGKDTEAFF.

This chain links TRBV10-3 with TRBJ2-7; 9 bases map to TRBD1. Germline loops: CDR1 ENHRY, CDR2 SYGVKD. The CDR3 runs to 15 residues. The V gene end was trimmed by 2 bases and the J gene end by 5 bases; junction bases not matched to a gene: 7. CDR3 residues: CAISEGGTGFHEQYF. CDR3 coding DNA: TGTGCCATCAGTGAGGGAGGGACAGGGTTCCACGAGCAGTACTTC.

The table lists this clone with a count of one. The chain recombines TRBV11-2 with TRBJ1-3; D may be TRBD1 (5 bases). CDR1 SGHAT and CDR2 FQNNGV come from the germline V gene. The CDR3 spans 13 residues. Trimming took 10 bases from V and 8 from J, leaving 18 bases between them. DNA for the CDR3: TGTGCCACCAAGCTTACCCGACAGTACACCATATATTTT. It codes for CATKLTRQYTIYF.

This rearrangement joins TRBV15 to TRBJ1-4; tentatively, D is TRBD1 (6 bases). Germline lookup yields CDR1 LNHNV and CDR2 YYDKDF (reference sequence). V dropped 3 bases and J dropped 2 bases, with 7 bases sitting between them. The CDR3 totals 14 residues. DNA of the CDR3: TGTGCCACCAGCAGGACAGGCACTAATGAAAAACTGTTTTTT. This sequence encodes CATSRTGTNEKLFF.

The chain uses TRBV19 and TRBJ1-3, with 9 positions matching TRBD1. The CDR3 length is 16 residues. In germline, CDR1 is LNHDA, CDR2 SQIVND (reference sequence). With V trimmed by 6 bases and J by 2 bases, 8 bases remained unmatched. In DNA form, the CDR3 reads TGTGCCAGTAGACCGGGACAGGGATTCACTGGAAACACCATATATTTT. Translating gives CASRPGQGFTGNTIYF.

The V and J genes are TRBV7-6 and TRBJ2-6, with 7 nucleotides matching TRBD2. The CDR3 consists of 16 residues. Trimming at V came to 5 bases and at J to 1 base, leaving 5 bases not matched to a gene. Germline assignment: CDR1 SGHVS and CDR2 FNYEAQ. The CDR3 DNA is TGTGCCAGCAGCCCATTGGGGGGGTCTGGGGCCAACGTCCTGACTTTC. Translating it yields CASSPLGGSGANVLTF.

The table lists this clone with a count of one. The rearrangement links TRBV28 to TRBJ1-2; D call uncertain. The CDR3 loop spans 15 amino acids. Germline CDR1 is MDHEN and CDR2 is SYDVKM. Trimming cost V 2 bases and J 0 bases, with 10 bases left between them. This CDR3 reads CASSLETPANYGYTF. The CDR3 DNA is TGTGCCAGCAGTTTAGAAACGCCAGCTAACTATGGCTACACCTTC.

The chain couples TRBV7-9 to TRBJ1-3; weak D call: TRBD1 (5 bases). This CDR3 region has 12 residues. CDR1 SEHNR and CDR2 FQNEAQ come from the germline V gene (reference sequence). Trimming took off 5 bases at V and 4 bases at J, with 6 bases between the two ends. CDR3 amino acids: CASSRQGNTIYF. The CDR3 nucleotides are TGTGCCAGCAGCCGACAGGGAAACACCATATATTTT.

V and J are TRBV18 and TRBJ1-1; possible D gene TRBD1, 6 bases. V lost 6 bases and J lost 1, with 12 bases in between. Germline V gene lookup returns CDR1 KGHSH and CDR2 LQKENI. The CDR3 consists of 14 residues. The CDR3 loop is CASSQDRTNTEAFF. CDR3 DNA: TGTGCCAGCTCCCAGGACAGAACGAACACTGAAGCTTTCTTT.

V usage is TRBV4-1 and J usage is TRBJ2-7; possible D gene TRBD1, 6 bases. The V end lost 3 bases, the J end lost 0 bases, and 9 bases lay between the germline ends. The CDR3 is 14 amino acids. Germline V gene data show CDR1 as MGHRA and CDR2 as YSYEKL. CDR3 residues: CASSQDSLSYEQYF. The CDR3 DNA reads as TGCGCCAGCAGCCAGGACAGCCTCTCCTACGAGCAGTACTTC.

This chain joins TRBV18 and TRBJ2-3, with 9 nucleotides matching TRBD2. CDR1 and CDR2 from the germline V gene are KGHSH and LQKENI. This CDR3 has 15 residues. V lost 4 bases, J lost 3 bases, and 5 bases stayed unmatched. CDR3 bases: TGTGCCAGCTCACTAGGACTAGCGCGGACAGATACGCAGTATTTT. Translating it yields CASSLGLARTDTQYF.

V and J are TRBV5-1 and TRBJ1-3; no reliable D call. V lost 1 base and J 1 base, leaving 12 bases between the germline ends. This CDR3 is built from 16 residues. Per germline, CDR1 SGHRS and CDR2 YFSETQ. The CDR3 here is CASSLNLQLSGNTIYF. The CDR3 coding sequence is TGCGCCAGCAGCTTGAACCTACAGCTTTCTGGAAACACCATATATTTT.

The rearrangement uses TRBV29-1 and TRBJ1-1, with 7 bases lining up with TRBD1. Germline lookup yields CDR1 SQVTM and CDR2 ANQGSEA. The CDR3 loop spans 13 amino acids. Trimming at V came to 5 bases and at J to 1 base, leaving 4 bases not matched to a gene. In DNA, the CDR3 is TGCAGCGTTCGGACAGGTCGGAACACTGAAGCTTTCTTT. Its translation is CSVRTGRNTEAFF. The full variable domain, in which reference TRBV29-1 and TRBJ1-1 provide the parts outside the CDR3, is SAVISQKPSRDICQRGTSLTIQCQVDSQVTMMFWYRQQPGQSLTLIATANQGSEATYESGFVIDKFPISRPNLTFSTLTVSNMSPEDSSIYLCSVRTGRNTEAFFGQGTRLTVV.

The V call is TRBV18, the J call TRBJ2-2; weak D call: TRBD1 (6 bases). CDR3 length equals 14 residues. Germline V gene data show CDR1 as KGHSH and CDR2 as LQKENI. V lost 4 bases, J lost 1 base, and 7 bases lay in between. CDR3 bases: TGTGCCAGCTCACTGGACAGGAACACCGGGGAGCTGTTTTTT. This codes for CASSLDRNTGELFF.

This clone was seen a handful of times. V and J are TRBV30 and TRBJ1-1; no firm D call. Germline values: CDR1 GTSNPN, CDR2 SVGIG (reference sequence). This CDR3 contains 14 residues. V lost 0 bases and J lost 6, with 14 bases in between. Here the CDR3 DNA reads TGTGCCTGGAGTGTACGAGGACTGGGCCCTGAAGCTTTCTTT. Its protein product is CAWSVRGLGPEAFF. Together with reference TRBV30 and TRBJ1-1, the CDR3 gives the full variable domain: SQTIHQWPATLVQPVGSPLSLECTVEGTSNPNLYWYRQAAGRGLQLLFYSVGIGQISSEVPQNLSASRPQDRQFILSSKKLLLSDSGFYLCAWSVRGLGPEAFFGQGTRLTVV.

J is TRBJ1-1 and V is TRBV5-8; a weak D match, TRBD1 (6 bases). The V gene lost 1 base and the J gene lost 2 bases, with 9 bases spanning the gap. The germline CDR1 and CDR2 sequences are SGHTS and YDEGEE. The CDR3 contains 14 residues. CDR3 loop: CASSLSDRNTEAFF. As DNA, the CDR3 is TGTGCCAGCAGCTTGTCGGACAGAAACACTGAAGCTTTCTTT. Supplemented by reference TRBV5-8 and TRBJ1-1, the full variable domain reads EAGVTQSPTHLIKTRGQQATLRCSPISGHTSVYWYQQALGLGLQFLLWYDEGEERNRGNFPPRFSGRQFPNYSSELNVNALELEDSALYLCASSLSDRNTEAFFGQGTRLTVV.

The chain has TRBV7-9 and TRBJ2-1; D is undetermined. V was clipped by 0 bases and J by 7 bases, with 7 bases between them. The CDR3 totals 13 residues. Germline CDR1 is SEHNR and CDR2 is FQNEAQ (reference sequence). CDR3 nucleotides: TGTGCCAGCAGCTTAGCACAGCAGAATGAGCAGTTCTTC. Translation: CASSLAQQNEQFF.

The rearrangement joins TRBV27 to TRBJ1-6; D perhaps matches TRBD1 (5 bases). This CDR3 region has 13 residues. In germline, CDR1 is MNHEY, CDR2 SMNVEV (reference sequence). V gave up 7 bases and J gave up 5 bases, with 9 bases separating them. The CDR3 loop is CASKTVHNSPLHF. In nucleotides, the CDR3 is TGTGCCAGCAAGACAGTCCATAATTCACCCCTCCACTTT.